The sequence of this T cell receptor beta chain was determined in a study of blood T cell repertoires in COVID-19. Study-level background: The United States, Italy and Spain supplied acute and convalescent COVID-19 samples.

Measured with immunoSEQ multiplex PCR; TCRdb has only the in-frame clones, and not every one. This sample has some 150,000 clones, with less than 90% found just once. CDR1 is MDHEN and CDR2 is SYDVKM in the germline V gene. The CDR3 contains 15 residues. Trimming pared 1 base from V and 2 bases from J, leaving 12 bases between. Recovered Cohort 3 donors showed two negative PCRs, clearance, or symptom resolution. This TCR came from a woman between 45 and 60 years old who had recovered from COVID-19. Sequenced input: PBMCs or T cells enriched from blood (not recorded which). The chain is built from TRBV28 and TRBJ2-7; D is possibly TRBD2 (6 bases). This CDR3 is CASSLSGSLPYEQYV. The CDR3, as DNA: TGTGCCAGCAGTTTATCCGGGAGTCTGCCCTACGAGCAGTACGTC.